A selection of T cell receptor beta chains follows, all from one sample in a study of CD8 T cells in ankylosing spondylitis. TCRdb used MiXCR to reprocess the 5' RACE reads, holding one entry per CDR3 protein. The data hold 650,000 to 800,000 distinct CDR3 sequences, with under 20% observed a single time. Sequenced: blood, either unsorted or a sorted T cell fraction (not recorded which). These receptor sequences come from a male donor with ankylosing spondylitis. CDR3s include the opening cysteine and the closing phenylalanine or tryptophan. A D gene is named only where the DNA matches it firmly. Clone size is not always given. Where it is, it says once, few, many or a class for expanded clones.

d_gene | j_gene | abundance | v_gene | CDR3nt | CDR3aa
NA | TRBJ2-7 | NA | TRBV4-1 | TGCGCCAGCAGCCAAGCGTATCAGGGGACCTACGAGCAGTACTTC | CASSQAYQGTYEQYF
TRBD1 | TRBJ1-2 | NA | TRBV12-3/TRBV12-4 | TGTGCCAGCAGTTCCCGGGACAGTCATAACTATGGCTACACCTTC | CASSSRDSHNYGYTF
TRBD1 | TRBJ2-7 | NA | TRBV12-3/TRBV12-4 | TGTGCCAGCAGGTCCGGGACAGGGAACTACGAGCAGTACTTC | CASRSGTGNYEQYF
TRBD1 | TRBJ2-3 | few | TRBV23-1 | TGCGCCAGCATACAGGGGGCTGGACCCCTCACAGATACGCAGTATTTT | CASIQGAGPLTDTQYF
NA | TRBJ2-5 | NA | TRBV7-9 | TGTGCCAGCAGCTTAGTTCGAGCTAGCCAAGAGACCCAGTACTTC | CASSLVRASQETQYF
NA | TRBJ2-3 | few | TRBV29-1 | TGCAGCGTTGAAGCGGAGAACACAGATACGCAGTATTTT | CSVEAENTDTQYF
NA | TRBJ2-5 | NA | TRBV5-6 | TGTGCCAGCAGCTGGACTAACCAAGAGACCCAGTACTTC | CASSWTNQETQYF
TRBD2 | TRBJ2-1 | NA | TRBV12-3/TRBV12-4 | TGTGCCAGCAGTTTTGCGGGAGGGATTTACAATGAGCAGTTCTTC | CASSFAGGIYNEQFF
NA | TRBJ2-5 | few | TRBV5-6 | TGTGCCAGCAGCTTTGTCTCAGCTTTGATAGAGACCCAGTACTTC | CASSFVSALIETQYF
NA | TRBJ2-7 | NA | TRBV5-1 | TGCGCCAGCAGACTAGCAGGACTCTACGAGCAGTACTTC | CASRLAGLYEQYF
TRBD1 | TRBJ1-6 | NA | TRBV28 | TGTGCCAGCAGTCCCAACAGGGGCGGGTCACCCCTCCACTTT | CASSPNRGGSPLHF
NA | TRBJ2-1 | NA | TRBV5-1 | TGCGCCAGCAGCAGTGGCGCCACAGGGATTTCCTACAATGAGCAGTTCTTC | CASSSGATGISYNEQFF
NA | TRBJ2-1 | few | TRBV29-1 | TGCAGCGTTGATGGCGGGGCTAGCTCCTACAATGAGCAGTTCTTC | CSVDGGASSYNEQFF
NA | TRBJ1-2 | few | TRBV7-9 | TGTGCCAGCAGCCCCTCAACGGAGAGGGGGTATACCTTC | CASSPSTERGYTF